The 28 T cell receptor beta chains presented below share a single source sample, sequenced in a study of human T cells and chemical hapten exposure. From the RACE reads, TCRdb called clonotypes with MiXCR, one entry per CDR3 protein. The table includes around 200,000 distinct CDR3 sequences, around a quarter detected once. Time point denoted: patch test 3, about 24 weeks after DPC sensitization. The treatment is: therapeutic diphenylcyclopropenone sensitization with weekly scalp DPC. The source material was whole blood, sampled in connection with sensitization to the hapten diphenylcyclopropenone (DPC). The source is a woman aged 40 to 55 with alopecia areata. Some clones in this sample may be carry-over from other donors' samples.

The chain joins TRBV28 to TRBJ2-1, with D uncertain. Germline V gene data show CDR1 as MDHEN and CDR2 as SYDVKM. The germline V and J ends were trimmed by 5 bases and 5 bases, with 7 bases remaining between them. This CDR3 region has 12 residues. The CDR3 sequence: CASSLSNNEQFF. CDR3 coding DNA: TGTGCCAGCAGTCTCAGCAACAATGAGCAGTTCTTC.

This clonotype was observed a few times. This chain links TRBV7-8 with TRBJ1-6, with TRBD1 matching 7 bases. V was clipped by 5 bases and J by 6 bases; unmatched bases: 4. Germline values: CDR1 SGHVS, CDR2 FQNEAQ. This CDR3 is 14 amino acids long. CDR3 region: CASSRDSTNSPLHF. The CDR3 region has the DNA TGTGCCAGCAGCCGGGACAGCACTAATTCACCCCTCCACTTT.

This clonotype was observed a few times. The chain recombines TRBV20-1 with TRBJ2-7; the match to TRBD1 covers 8 bases. V gave up 6 bases and J gave up 4 bases; unmatched junction bases: 11. The CDR3 is made up of 14 amino acids. Looked up from germline, CDR1 is DFQATT and CDR2 is SNEGSKA (reference sequence). CDR3 DNA sequence: TGCAGTGCCCCACCCGGACAGGGCAATTACGAGCAGTACTTC. Its protein product is CSAPPGQGNYEQYF.

This clonotype was counted a few times. V and J are TRBV28 and TRBJ1-1; no definite D call. CDR1 and CDR2 (germline): MDHEN, SYDVKM. Trimming cost V 3 bases and J 1 base, with 9 bases left between them. There are 14 residues in the CDR3. CDR3 coding DNA: TGTGCCAGCAGTTTTATGGGGTCGAACACTGAAGCTTTCTTT. Residues: CASSFMGSNTEAFF.

This clonotype turned up a few times. This sequence joins TRBV4-3 and TRBJ2-7; D is undetermined. V lost 0 bases and J lost 2, with 8 bases in between. The CDR3 has 14 amino acids. In germline, CDR1 is LGHNA, CDR2 YSLEER. CDR3 protein: CASSQEGRAYEQYF. The CDR3 DNA reads as TGCGCCAGCAGCCAAGAGGGTCGAGCCTACGAGCAGTACTTC.

This clonotype turned up a few times. Here the CDR3 reads CASSLGQTLSYEQYF. CDR3 bases: TGCGCCAGCAGCTTGGGACAAACCCTCTCCTACGAGCAGTACTTC. This chain joins TRBV5-1 and TRBJ2-7; unclear D gene. The CDR3 loop spans 15 amino acids. Trimming cost V 0 bases and J 0 bases, with 10 bases left between them. The V gene's germline CDR1 is SGHRS and CDR2 YFSETQ.

A few counts support this clonotype. V and J are TRBV7-2 and TRBJ1-1; D uncertain. The CDR3 spans 13 residues. Trimming shortened V by 4 bases and J by 3 bases, and 9 bases separated the two germline ends. Germline CDR1 reads SGHTA; CDR2 reads FQGNSA. The CDR3 here is CASSWQEYTEAFF. The CDR3, as DNA: TGTGCCAGCAGCTGGCAGGAGTACACTGAAGCTTTCTTT. Together with reference TRBV7-2 and TRBJ1-1, the CDR3 gives the full variable domain: GAGVSQSPSNKVTEKGKDVELRCDPISGHTALYWYRQSLGQGLEFLIYFQGNSAPDKSGLPSDRFSAERTGGSVSTLTIQRTQQEDSAVYLCASSWQEYTEAFFGQGTRLTVV.

There are a few counts of this clonotype. The chain recombines TRBV7-8 with TRBJ2-2; weak D call: TRBD1 (6 bases). This CDR3 contains 15 residues. Germline V gene lookup returns CDR1 SGHVS and CDR2 FQNEAQ. Trimming took 5 bases from V and 4 from J, leaving 14 bases between them. CDR3 residues: CASSPQGVSTGELFF. In DNA, the CDR3 is TGTGCCAGCAGCCCACAGGGCGTCAGCACCGGGGAGCTGTTTTTT. Based on the CDR3 plus reference TRBV7-8 and TRBJ2-2, the full variable domain is GAGVSQSPRYKVAKRGQDVALRCDPISGHVSLFWYQQALGQGPEFLTYFQNEAQLDKSGLPSDRFFAERPEGSVSTLKIQRTQQEDSAVYLCASSPQGVSTGELFFGEGSRLTVL.

The chain employs TRBV6-6 and TRBJ2-3; TRBD1 or TRBD2 may be the D gene (5 bases each). This CDR3 has 14 amino acids. V lost 0 bases to trimming and J lost 8 bases, with 12 bases between them. CDR1 and CDR2 (germline): MNHNY, SVGAGI (reference sequence). In DNA form, the CDR3 reads TGTGCCAGCAGTTACTCCGGGGACCTGGGTACGCAGTATTTT. Amino acid sequence: CASSYSGDLGTQYF.

This clonotype has only a few counts. The J gene is TRBJ1-4, the V gene TRBV9; D remains ambiguous. CDR1 and CDR2 from the germline V gene are SGDLS and YYNGEE. This CDR3 region has 15 residues. V lost 7 bases to trimming and J lost 4 bases, with 17 bases between them. The chain's CDR3 is CASSPFPGSNEKLFF. CDR3 DNA: TGTGCCAGCTCCCCTTTTCCAGGAAGTAATGAAAAACTGTTTTTT.

This clonotype showed up many times. This chain connects TRBV29-1 to TRBJ2-2; perhaps TRBD1 as D (5 bases). Trimming stripped 5 bases from V and 6 bases from J, with 19 bases between. The germline CDR1 and CDR2 sequences are SQVTM and ANQGSEA. The CDR3 sequence is 15 residues long. Written as DNA, the CDR3 is TGCAGCGTTCTCACCCATCTAGGGGTACCCGGGGAGCTGTTTTTT. Translation gives CSVLTHLGVPGELFF.

The sample holds many counts of this clonotype. This chain connects TRBV20-1 to TRBJ1-2, with TRBD1 as a possible D gene (5 bases). V shed 3 bases and J shed 8 bases, with 19 bases lying between them. The CDR3 contains 14 residues. Germline V lookup: CDR1 DFQATT, CDR2 SNEGSKA (reference sequence). The CDR3 nucleotides are TGCAGTGCTAGCCCCGGGGCGGCAGCTATCGGCTACACCTTC. Protein product: CSASPGAAAIGYTF.

V usage is TRBV12-3 or TRBV12-4 and J usage is TRBJ2-7; possible D gene TRBD1, 6 bases. The CDR3 sequence is 14 residues long. Deletions cut 9 bases from V and 0 bases from J, with 15 bases between. The CDR3 loop is CARAQGNRSYEQYF. The CDR3 nucleotides are TGTGCCAGGGCGCAGGGGAACCGCTCCTACGAGCAGTACTTC.

In this sample, this clonotype turned up a few times. The rearrangement uses TRBV7-2 and TRBJ2-7, with D tentatively TRBD2 (5 bases). The CDR3 spans 14 residues. The V gene's germline CDR1 is SGHTA and CDR2 FQGNSA. The V gene lost 1 base and the J gene lost 7 bases, with 14 bases spanning the gap. The CDR3 sequence is CASSLGLAEREQYF. The CDR3 coding sequence is TGTGCCAGCAGCTTAGGTCTGGCAGAGCGGGAGCAGTACTTC.

The rearrangement links TRBV10-2 to TRBJ2-2; 10 nucleotides line up with TRBD2. This CDR3 spans 18 amino acids. Germline lookup yields CDR1 WSHSY and CDR2 SAAADI. Trimming cost V 6 bases and J 2 bases; bases outside gene matches: 12. The CDR3 sequence: CASSKAPGTSVNTGELFF. CDR3 nucleotide sequence: TGCGCCAGCAGCAAAGCCCCCGGGACTAGCGTTAACACCGGGGAGCTGTTTTTT.

The chain links TRBV29-1 to TRBJ2-5, with a weak D call TRBD2 (5 bases). CDR1 and CDR2 (germline): SQVTM, ANQGSEA. Trimming removed 4 bases from V and 5 bases from J, with 14 bases in between. The CDR3 length is 13 residues. CDR3 loop: CSVVGVYGETQYF. CDR3 sequence (DNA): TGCAGCGTTGTCGGGGTTTACGGTGAGACCCAGTACTTC.

This clonotype turned up a few times. The CDR3 sequence: CASSLGLAGMDYEQYF. The CDR3 DNA is TGTGCCAGCAGCTTGGGACTAGCGGGAATGGACTACGAGCAGTACTTC. The chain has TRBV11-1 and TRBJ2-7; the match to TRBD2 covers 13 bases. Trimming at V came to 3 bases and at J to 3 bases, leaving 5 bases not matched to a gene. The germline CDR1 and CDR2 sequences are SGHAT and FQDESV (reference sequence). This CDR3 has 16 residues.

The chain links TRBV4-3 to TRBJ2-1, with D maybe TRBD2 (6 bases). The germline gives CDR1 LGHNA, CDR2 YSLEER. The germline V and J ends were trimmed by 3 bases and 7 bases, with 19 bases remaining between them. This CDR3 is built from 16 residues. CDR3 in amino acids: CASSHPPTGVGNEQFF. The DNA for the CDR3 is TGCGCCAGCAGCCACCCGCCCACGGGAGTTGGTAATGAGCAGTTCTTC.

The chain is built from TRBV3-1 and TRBJ2-7; TRBD2 aligns across 9 bases. Trimming at V came to 1 base and at J to 3 bases, leaving 7 bases not matched to a gene. There are 16 residues in the CDR3. Germline V gene sequence: CDR1 LGHDT, CDR2 YNNKEL (reference sequence). CDR3: CASSQGETSGFYEQYF. The CDR3 DNA is TGTGCCAGCAGCCAAGGGGAGACTAGCGGATTCTACGAGCAGTACTTC.

This chain uses TRBV6-6 with TRBJ2-1; 14 bases fit TRBD2. CDR1 is MNHNY, CDR2 SVGAGI, per germline (reference sequence). Trimming at V came to 5 bases and at J to 8 bases, leaving 5 bases not matched to a gene. The CDR3 has 15 amino acids. CDR3 amino acids: CASSPTSGRGDEQFF. CDR3 in DNA: TGTGCCAGCAGTCCGACTAGCGGGAGGGGAGATGAGCAGTTCTTC.

This clonotype was seen a handful of times. The V and J genes are TRBV29-1 and TRBJ2-1; 9 bases are shared with TRBD2. The CDR3 runs 19 residues. CDR1 and CDR2 (germline): SQVTM, ANQGSEA. V shed 6 bases, J shed 6 bases, and the junction held 24 bases outside the gene matches. CDR3 nucleotides: TGCAGCGTCCCACTGGGGAGGGGGCGTCGCGGGAGGGATCGCAATGAGCAGTTCTTC. Its translation is CSVPLGRGRRGRDRNEQFF.

This chain links TRBV7-2 with TRBJ2-2; no reliable D call. Per germline, CDR1 SGHTA and CDR2 FQGNSA. V shed 1 base and J shed 1 base, with 10 bases lying between them. The CDR3 contains 16 residues. This CDR3 is CASSLVGSRNTGELFF. CDR3 bases: TGTGCCAGCAGCTTAGTGGGTTCTAGGAACACCGGGGAGCTGTTTTTT.

The sample holds many counts of this clonotype. The genes are TRBV5-1 and TRBJ2-5, with D perhaps TRBD2 (6 bases). The CDR3 runs 15 residues. Trimming removed 1 base at V and 5 bases at J, with 15 bases between. The germline V gene encodes CDR1 SGHRS and CDR2 YFSETQ. The CDR3 DNA is TGCGCCAGCAGCTTGCTCGGAGGGTTAAAGGAGACCCAGTACTTC. As protein: CASSLLGGLKETQYF.

The chain combines TRBV2 with TRBJ1-2; tentatively, D is TRBD1 (6 bases). Trimming took off 3 bases at V and 2 bases at J, with 10 bases between the two ends. This CDR3 comprises 14 residues. In germline, CDR1 is SNHLY, CDR2 FYNNEI. The CDR3 loop is CASSEGAVNYGYTF. The CDR3 nucleotides read TGTGCCAGCAGTGAGGGGGCGGTGAACTATGGCTACACCTTC. The complete variable domain, with remaining parts taken from reference TRBV2 and TRBJ1-2, reads EPEVTQTPSHQVTQMGQEVILRCVPISNHLYFYWYRQILGQKVEFLVSFYNNEISEKSEIFDDQFSVERPDGSNFTLKIRSTKLEDSAMYFCASSEGAVNYGYTFGSGTRLTVV.

The chain has TRBV28 and TRBJ1-1; D is perhaps TRBD1 (5 bases). The CDR3 is made up of 15 amino acids. Trimming left V 6 bases short and J 5 bases short, with 19 bases between. Per germline, CDR1 MDHEN and CDR2 SYDVKM. The DNA for the CDR3 is TGTGCCAGCAGCCTCCCAGGTGGGGGGTCGACTGAAGCTTTCTTT. This encodes CASSLPGGGSTEAFF.

This chain links TRBV6-1 with TRBJ2-2; the D call may be TRBD1 or TRBD2 (5 bases each). Germline CDR1 MNHNS, CDR2 SASEGT. Trimming cost V 5 bases and J 0 bases, with 13 bases left between them. The CDR3 loop spans 16 amino acids. The CDR3 region has the DNA TGTGCCAGCAGTCTCTTTGGGGGAACGAACACCGGGGAGCTGTTTTTT. It is translated as CASSLFGGTNTGELFF.

This clonotype has more than one count but fewer than ten. The V gene is TRBV20-1, the J gene TRBJ1-1, with D unclear. There are 11 residues in the CDR3. The V gene's germline CDR1 is DFQATT and CDR2 SNEGSKA (reference sequence). Trimming stripped 3 bases from V and 1 base from J, with 3 bases between. In nucleotides, the CDR3 is TGCAGTGCTAGCGGGAACACTGAAGCTTTCTTT. Protein product: CSASGNTEAFF.

About this clonotype itself: A clone one base away is much larger, so this may be a read error. This chain links TRBV7-9 with TRBJ1-5, with unresolved D. Germline V gives CDR1 SEHNR, CDR2 FQNEAQ (reference sequence). Trimming cost V 1 base and J 4 bases, with 2 bases left between them. This CDR3 comprises 12 residues. The CDR3 loop reads CASSLGNQPQHF. CDR3 bases: TGTGCCAGCAGCTTAGGGAATCAGCCCCAGCATTTT. The variable domain in full, with the rest retrieved from reference TRBV7-9 and TRBJ1-5, is DTGVSQNPRHKITKRGQNVTFRCDPISEHNRLYWYRQTLGQGPEFLTYFQNEAQLEKSRLLSDRFSAERPKGSFSTLEIQRTEQGDSAMYLCASSLGNQPQHFGDGTRLSIL.